This T cell receptor beta chain was captured in a study of cytomegalovirus exposure and HLA in healthy donors. Looking at the study overall: From some 180 million T cells, an earlier analysis saw under 140 million unique TCR beta sequences.

The primer mix had 60 Vbeta and 13 Jbeta primers. Using immunoSEQ multiplex PCR, the repertoire was profiled, and TCRdb retains in-frame clones only, with some absent. Of under 110,000 clones in the sample, about 80% were seen once. Study-level points and caveats: Accurate prediction of most subjects' HLA-A and HLA-B alleles from TCR beta sequences was reported. HLA allele associations emerged for around 15,000 TCR beta sequences in a later analysis, at 0.05 false discovery rate.

Of note for this clone: Its antigen remains unknown.

V shed 5 bases and J 1 base; nucleotides not matched to a gene: 4. This CDR3 is built from 15 residues. Looked up from germline, CDR1 is PRHDT and CDR2 is FYEKMQ (reference sequence). This sequence was found in a man aged 35 to 55 in good health and CMV-seronegative. Sequenced material: PBMCs. V and J are TRBV13 and TRBJ2-7, with 11 positions matching TRBD2. In DNA form, the CDR3 reads TGTGCCAGCAGCCCGGGACTAGCGGATTCCTACGAGCAGTACTTC. It codes for CASSPGLADSYEQYF.